This TCR beta chain was recovered during a study of blood T cells in healthy people across ages. Findings and caveats of the study: No conclusive comparison of naive versus antigen-experienced cells was possible with unsorted PBMCs. There was a strong correlation between TCR beta diversity and naive T cell percentage.

The second PCR ran about 7 to 12 cycles with a sample-barcoded 5' primer and J-beta primers. TCRdb reanalysed the 5' RACE reads using MiXCR and keeps one entry per CDR3 protein. The table lists approximately 800,000 distinct CDR3 sequences, over 45% of them singletons. The CDR3 consists of 18 residues. Per the germline V gene, CDR1 is SGHDT and CDR2 is YYEEEE. V was shortened by 3 bases and J by 0 bases, with 19 bases between the two germline ends. At least 5.5 micrograms of total RNA were extracted per sample. This clonotype was seen a few times. Its antigen is as yet unknown. This receptor was obtained from a man under 40 in good health. Specimen: blood. The chain combines TRBV5-6 with TRBJ2-4; D remains unclear. The CDR3: CASSSPDLYTVAKNIQYF. For the CDR3, the DNA is TGTGCCAGCAGCTCCCCAGACCTATACACCGTAGCCAAAAACATTCAGTACTTC.